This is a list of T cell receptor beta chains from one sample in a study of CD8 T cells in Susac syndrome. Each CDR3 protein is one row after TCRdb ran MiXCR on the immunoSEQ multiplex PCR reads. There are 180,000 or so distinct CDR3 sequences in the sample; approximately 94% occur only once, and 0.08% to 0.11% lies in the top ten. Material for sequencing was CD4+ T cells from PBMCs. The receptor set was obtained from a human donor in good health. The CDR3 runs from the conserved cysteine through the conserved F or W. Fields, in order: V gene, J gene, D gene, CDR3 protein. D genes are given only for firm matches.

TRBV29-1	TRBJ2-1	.	CSVEDPRGPRCGQFF
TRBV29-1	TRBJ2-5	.	CSVEGLSETQYF
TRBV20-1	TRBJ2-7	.	CSARMDYEQYF
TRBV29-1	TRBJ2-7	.	CSVGGFPYEQYF
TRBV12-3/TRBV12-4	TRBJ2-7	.	CASNPGRAYEQYF
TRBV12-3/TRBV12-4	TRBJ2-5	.	CASSQTSSGETQYF
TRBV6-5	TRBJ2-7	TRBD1	CASSYLQGSSYEQYF
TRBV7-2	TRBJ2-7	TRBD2	CASSLESSGLASYEQYF
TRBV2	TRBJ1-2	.	CASSEGGNYGYTF
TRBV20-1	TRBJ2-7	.	CSTSSRVYEQYF
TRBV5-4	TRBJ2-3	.	CASSRVSSTDTQYF
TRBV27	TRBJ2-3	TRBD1	CASRGTGFGTDTQYF
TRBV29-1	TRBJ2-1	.	CSVGRDTYNEQFF
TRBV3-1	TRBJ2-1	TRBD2	CASSRRLAQYSYNEQFF
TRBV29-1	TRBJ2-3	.	CSAEGLDTQYF
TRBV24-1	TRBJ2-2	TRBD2	CATSDPTSGATGELFF
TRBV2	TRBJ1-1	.	CASDRSNTEAFF
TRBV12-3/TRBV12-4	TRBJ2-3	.	CASSRGGTQYF
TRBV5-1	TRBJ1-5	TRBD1	CASSRGQGNVQPQHF
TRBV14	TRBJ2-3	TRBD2	CASSPSRAGARTDTQYF
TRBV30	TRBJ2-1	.	CAWSPAGSSYNEQFF
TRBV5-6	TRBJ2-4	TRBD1	CASSGIGQGKNIQYF
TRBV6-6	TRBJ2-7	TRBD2	CASSDIAGVGSEQYF
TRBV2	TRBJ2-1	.	CASSVRLASYNEQFF
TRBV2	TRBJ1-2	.	CASTERPASSPYGYTF
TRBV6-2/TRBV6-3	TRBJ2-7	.	CASSPHDNSYEQYF
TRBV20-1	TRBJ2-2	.	CSASGNTGELFF
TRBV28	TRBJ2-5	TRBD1	CASSFQTGGAGETQYF
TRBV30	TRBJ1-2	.	CAWRTRGALFYGYTF
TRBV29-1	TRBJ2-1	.	CSVEVGNEQFF
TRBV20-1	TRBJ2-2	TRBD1	CSARRTGESNTGELFF
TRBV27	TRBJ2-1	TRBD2	CASSVAGGRYEQFF